This TCR beta chain was observed in a study of T cell responses to AZD1222 COVID-19 vaccine. Study outcomes and limitations: Scientists sampled the repertoires only once the peak T cell response had passed.

Both about-4-week and about-12-week second-dose recipients were combined. Of note for this clone: Its target is not known.

Repertoires were generated with immunoSEQ multiplex PCR, while TCRdb's copy carries only in-frame clones and drops some. Among some 79,000 clones, roughly 80% were seen once, and the ten largest hold around 50%. V gave up 1 base and J gave up 0 bases, with 4 bases separating them. This CDR3 contains 14 residues. Germline V gene sequence: CDR1 LGHDT, CDR2 YNNKEL (reference sequence). Here the sequenced sample was peripheral blood, taken 28 days after the second AZD1222 dose. This receptor was identified in an adult who received the AZD1222 COVID-19 vaccine. The genes are TRBV3-1 (or the pseudogene TRBV3-2) and TRBJ1-5; D uncertain. The CDR3 region has the DNA TGTGCCAGCAGCCAAGTAGGTAGCAATCAGCCCCAGCATTTT. The encoded protein is CASSQVGSNQPQHF.